These 21 T cell receptor beta chains originate from one sample sequenced in a study of T cells in localized non-small cell lung cancer (TCRdb year 2020). Library preparation used the immunoSEQ multiplex PCR assay. TCRdb took this table from immuneACCESS and kept in-frame rearrangements with V and J called. Such tables lack part of the clones; where checked against another copy, unresolved V genes explain under half of the gap, and the rest is unexplained. The sample yields tens of thousands of clones; roughly 87% were counted once. 9% to 12% of the sample is held by the ten biggest clonotypes. The specimen was peripheral blood, collected before any cancer treatment. These TCRs come from a woman aged 40-69 years with stage I lung adenocarcinoma.

The V and J genes are TRBV28 and TRBJ2-2, with D tentatively TRBD1 (5 bases). CDR3 size: 20 residues. The ends were cut back, 6 bases at V and 3 bases at J, with 29 bases in the middle. Germline values: CDR1 MDHEN, CDR2 SYDVKM. The CDR3, as DNA: TGTGCCAGCAGCGCTCAGGGTCCTCTCACGGCTCTCCGGGACACCGGGGAGCTGTTTTTT. This sequence encodes CASSAQGPLTALRDTGELFF.

The chain joins TRBV5-5 to TRBJ2-1, with 11 bases aligning to TRBD2. Germline trimming cut 4 bases from V and 4 bases from J; bases unmatched to any gene: 4. CDR3 length: 15 amino acids. Germline V gives CDR1 SGHKS, CDR2 YYEKEE (reference sequence). CDR3 in DNA: TGTGCCAGCAGCGCGACTAGCGGGACTTACAATGAGCAGTTCTTC. This gives the protein CASSATSGTYNEQFF.

This CDR3 is CASSPRRYGYTF. The CDR3 coding sequence is TGTGCCAGCAGCCCGAGACGTTATGGCTACACCTTC. The chain is built from TRBV6-5 and TRBJ1-2; D is ambiguous. The CDR3 runs 12 residues. CDR1 MNHEY and CDR2 SVGAGI come from the germline V gene. Trimming stripped 6 bases from V and 5 bases from J, with 10 bases between.

The chain carries TRBV27 and TRBJ2-5; 12 bases fit TRBD2. The CDR3 is 16 residues long. The V gene end was trimmed by 5 bases and the J gene end by 4 bases; junction bases not matched to a gene: 8. The germline gives CDR1 MNHEY, CDR2 SMNVEV (reference sequence). This CDR3 is CASSPRGLAGLETQYF. The DNA of the CDR3 is TGTGCCAGCAGTCCCCGCGGACTAGCGGGGTTAGAGACCCAGTACTTC.

The V and J genes are TRBV7-9 and TRBJ2-4, with 12 positions matching TRBD2. This CDR3 has 19 amino acids. Germline trimming cut 1 base from V and 1 base from J; bases unmatched to any gene: 8. Germline CDR1 reads SEHNR; CDR2 reads FQNEAQ (reference sequence). The CDR3 DNA reads TGTGCCAGCAGCTTAGTCGAATCCGGGACTAGCGGGGCCAAAAACATTCAGTACTTC. Translation gives CASSLVESGTSGAKNIQYF.

CDR3 sequence (DNA): TGTGCCAGCAGCTTCATGGACGGAGGACCCAACGAGCAGTACTTC. It codes for CASSFMDGGPNEQYF. V is TRBV7-2 and J is TRBJ2-7, with D perhaps TRBD2 (5 bases). V was cut by 3 bases and J by 5 bases, with 17 bases left in between. From germline, CDR1 is SGHTA and CDR2 FQGNSA. CDR3 size: 15 residues.

In its sample, this clone was seen a few times. The genes are TRBV7-2 and TRBJ2-5, with 9 nucleotides matching TRBD1. Germline V gives CDR1 SGHTA, CDR2 FQGNSA. The J segment lost 5 bases and the V segment lost 2 bases, leaving 6 bases of the junction unmatched. This CDR3 region has 15 residues. The DNA for the CDR3 is TGTGCCAGCAGCTTACCGACAGGGGGACGGGAGACCCAGTACTTC. The encoded protein is CASSLPTGGRETQYF.

The rearrangement joins TRBV11-3 to TRBJ2-3; 7 bases map to TRBD2. J gave up 1 base and V 5 bases, and 6 bases lay outside the gene matches. Germline V gene data show CDR1 as SGHNT and CDR2 as YENEEA. The length of the CDR3 is 15 residues. CDR3 region: CASSPGLDGTDTQYF. CDR3 in DNA: TGTGCCAGCAGCCCTGGACTAGACGGCACAGATACGCAGTATTTT.

The chain combines TRBV19 with TRBJ2-7, with D perhaps TRBD1 or TRBD2 (5 bases each). CDR3 length equals 16 residues. Germline CDR1 reads LNHDA; CDR2 reads SQIVND (reference sequence). Trimming removed 0 bases from V and 2 bases from J, with 14 bases in between. This chain's CDR3 is CASSIDPGSSAYEQYF. CDR3 DNA: TGTGCCAGTAGTATAGATCCAGGGAGTAGCGCCTACGAGCAGTACTTC.

The gene calls are TRBV4-1 and TRBJ1-5; 9 bases fit TRBD1. CDR3 length: 19 residues. Germline CDR1 and CDR2: MGHRA and YSYEKL. Losses at the gene ends were 0 bases for V and 4 bases for J; bases not matched to a gene: 13. The CDR3 protein is CASSQDPGQGNNRNQPQHF. CDR3 bases: TGCGCCAGCAGCCAAGATCCCGGACAGGGGAATAATCGGAATCAGCCCCAGCATTTT.

J is TRBJ2-1 and V is TRBV2; 11 positions match TRBD1. The CDR3 sequence is 15 residues long. Looked up from germline, CDR1 is SNHLY and CDR2 is FYNNEI. The V and J ends lost 6 bases and 6 bases, in that order; junction bases with no gene match: 7. In DNA form, the CDR3 reads TGTGCCAGCAGCTCCGGGACAGGGGGTCTCAATGAGCAGTTCTTC. This sequence encodes CASSSGTGGLNEQFF.

The chain carries TRBV9 and TRBJ2-2; D remains ambiguous. V gave up 0 bases and J gave up 2 bases, with 8 bases separating them. This CDR3 is built from 15 residues. CDR1 is SGDLS, CDR2 YYNGEE, per germline. The CDR3 nucleotides are TGTGCCAGCAGCGTAGGGACGGAAAACACCGGGGAGCTGTTTTTT. This encodes CASSVGTENTGELFF.

The V call is TRBV7-2, the J call TRBJ2-5, with D tentatively TRBD1 (6 bases). Germline V gives CDR1 SGHTA, CDR2 FQGNSA. Between the trimmed V and J ends, which lost 3 bases and 2 bases, there was a span of 7 bases. This CDR3 is 13 amino acids long. In DNA form, the CDR3 reads TGTGCCAGCAGCTTTGGACAGCAAGAGACCCAGTACTTC. Protein sequence: CASSFGQQETQYF.

The chain uses TRBV19 and TRBJ1-2, with TRBD1 as a possible D gene (5 bases). The CDR3 sequence is 13 residues long. V was cut by 5 bases and J by 4 bases, with 11 bases left in between. Germline CDR1 LNHDA, CDR2 SQIVND (reference sequence). CDR3 sequence (DNA): TGTGCCAGTAGTGAGCAGGGACCCTATGGCTACACCTTC. It specifies CASSEQGPYGYTF.

The rearrangement joins TRBV9 to TRBJ2-5; possible D gene TRBD1, 5 bases. In germline, CDR1 is SGDLS, CDR2 YYNGEE. The CDR3 totals 15 residues. Trimming took off 0 bases at V and 4 bases at J, with 13 bases between the two ends. DNA for the CDR3: TGTGCCAGCAGCGTAGCGCAGGGCTTGGGAGAGACCCAGTACTTC. Its translation is CASSVAQGLGETQYF. The full variable domain, its missing parts supplied by reference TRBV9 and TRBJ2-5, is DSGVTQTPKHLITATGQRVTLRCSPRSGDLSVYWYQQSLDQGLQFLIQYYNGEERAKGNILERFSAQQFPDLHSELNLSSLELGDSALYFCASSVAQGLGETQYFGPGTRLLVL.

The chain uses TRBV28 and TRBJ1-6, with 7 bases that match TRBD1. The length of the CDR3 is 17 residues. V was pared by 6 bases and J by 1 base, with 9 bases of the junction left unmatched. Per germline, CDR1 MDHEN and CDR2 SYDVKM. The DNA for the CDR3 is TGTGCCAGCAGGTCTCTACAGGGGAAATCCTATAATTCACCCCTCCACTTT. This codes for CASRSLQGKSYNSPLHF.

CDR3 coding DNA: TGTGCCAGCAGCTTAGCGAGGGGGTCACCCCTCCACTTT. This translates into CASSLARGSPLHF. The rearrangement links TRBV7-6 to TRBJ1-6; D may be TRBD1 (6 bases). The CDR3 has 13 residues. CDR1 and CDR2 (germline): SGHVS, FNYEAQ. V dropped 0 bases and J dropped 10 bases, with 7 bases sitting between them.

The rearrangement uses TRBV28 and TRBJ1-4, with 7 positions matching TRBD1. The CDR3 runs to 18 residues. Per the germline V gene, CDR1 is MDHEN and CDR2 is SYDVKM. Trimming removed 3 bases from V and 3 bases from J; junction bases left unmatched: 13. In DNA form, the CDR3 reads TGTGCCAGCAGTTTCCTTGGGACAGTCGGGTCGGCTAATGAAAAACTGTTTTTT. This gives the protein CASSFLGTVGSANEKLFF. Based on the CDR3 plus reference TRBV28 and TRBJ1-4, the full variable domain is DVKVTQSSRYLVKRTGEKVFLECVQDMDHENMFWYRQDPGLGLRLIYFSYDVKMKEKGDIPEGYSVSREKKERFSLILESASTNQTSMYLCASSFLGTVGSANEKLFFGSGTQLSVL.

The V call is TRBV10-1, the J call TRBJ2-3, with 12 bases fitting TRBD2. Germline CDR1 is WNHNN and CDR2 is SYGVQD (reference sequence). The junction had 8 bases not matched to a gene; V was cut back by 2 bases and J by 5 bases. This CDR3 region has 17 residues. The CDR3 loop is CASSEGSTSGSGDTQYF. The DNA of the CDR3 is TGCGCCAGCAGTGAGGGCTCGACTAGCGGGAGTGGAGATACGCAGTATTTT.

Note on this clone: This clone may be a read error of a much larger clone one base away. The chain links TRBV30 to TRBJ1-5; D is undetermined. V was cut by 0 bases and J by 2 bases, with 5 bases left in between. Germline assignment: CDR1 GTSNPN and CDR2 SVGIG (reference sequence). The CDR3 loop spans 13 amino acids. The CDR3 spells CAWSVDGNQPQHF. CDR3 in DNA: TGTGCCTGGAGTGTAGACGGCAATCAGCCCCAGCATTTT.

The genes are TRBV6-1 and TRBJ2-3; D remains unclear. CDR1 MNHNS and CDR2 SASEGT come from the germline V gene. The CDR3 covers 16 residues. Trimming shortened V by 4 bases and J by 8 bases, and 22 bases separated the two germline ends. CDR3 in amino acids: CASSVRSNSIPVTQYF. The CDR3 bases are TGTGCCAGCAGTGTAAGGTCAAACTCCATTCCTGTTACGCAGTATTTT.